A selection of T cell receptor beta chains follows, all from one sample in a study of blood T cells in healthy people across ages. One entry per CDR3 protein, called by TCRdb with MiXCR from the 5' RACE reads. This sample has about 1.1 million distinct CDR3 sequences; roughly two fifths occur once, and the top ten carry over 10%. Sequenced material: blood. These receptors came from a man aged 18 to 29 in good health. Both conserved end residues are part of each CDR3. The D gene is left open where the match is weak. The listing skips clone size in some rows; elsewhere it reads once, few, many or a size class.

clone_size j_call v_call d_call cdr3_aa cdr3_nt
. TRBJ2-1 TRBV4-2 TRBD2 CASSQVWAGGLEYNEQFF TGTGCCAGCAGCCAAGTCTGGGCGGGGGGGCTGGAATACAATGAGCAGTTCTTC
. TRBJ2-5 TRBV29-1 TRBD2 CSVGTSGLYNEQYF TGCAGCGTGGGGACTAGCGGACTATACAATGAGCAGTACTTC
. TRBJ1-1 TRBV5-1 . CASSSGRGANTEAFF TGCGCCAGCAGCTCCGGACGGGGGGCGAACACTGAAGCTTTCTTT
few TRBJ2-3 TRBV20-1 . CSGASTDTQYF TGCAGTGGGGCAAGCACAGATACGCAGTATTTT
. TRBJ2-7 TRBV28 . CASSKIQQLYEQYF TGTGCCAGCAGTAAAATCCAACAGCTCTACGAGCAGTACTTC
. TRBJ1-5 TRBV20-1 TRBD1 CSAREGTEINRPQHF TGCAGTGCTAGAGAGGGGACAGAGATCAATCGGCCCCAGCATTTT
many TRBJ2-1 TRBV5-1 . CASNQEDPGRANEQFF TGCGCCAGCAACCAGGAGGATCCGGGAAGGGCCAATGAGCAGTTCTTC
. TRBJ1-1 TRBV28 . CASSPGGGFRNTEAFF TGTGCCAGCAGCCCCGGGGGCGGTTTTCGGAACACTGAAGCTTTCTTT
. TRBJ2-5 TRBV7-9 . CASSLTGDSYNEQYF TGTGCCAGCAGCTTAACGGGGGACAGCTACAATGAGCAGTACTTC
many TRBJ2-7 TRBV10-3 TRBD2 CAIAGTRDSYEQYF TGTGCCATTGCCGGGACTAGAGACTCCTACGAGCAGTACTTC
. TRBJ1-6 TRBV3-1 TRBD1 CASSQAGTVNSPLHF TGTGCCAGCAGCCAAGCTGGGACAGTGAATTCACCCCTCCACTTT
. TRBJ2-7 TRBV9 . CASSVNGGPYEQYF TGTGCCAGCAGTGTAAATGGGGGACCCTACGAGCAGTACTTC
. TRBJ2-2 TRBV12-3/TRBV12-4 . CASRPDWDTGELFF TGTGCCAGCAGGCCCGACTGGGACACCGGGGAGCTGTTTTTT
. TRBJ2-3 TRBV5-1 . CASRIQGHSTDTQYF TGCGCCAGCCGGATACAGGGACACAGCACAGATACGCAGTATTTT
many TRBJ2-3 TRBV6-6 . CASSDDRRTDTQYF TGCGCCAGCAGTGATGACAGGCGAACAGATACGCAGTATTTT
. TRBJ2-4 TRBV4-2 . CASSQDMGKNIQYF TGTGCCAGCAGCCAAGATATGGGCAAAAACATTCAGTACTTC
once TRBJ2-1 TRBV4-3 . CASSQDRGIWVGPTKDEQFF TGCGCCAGCAGCCAAGATCGTGGGATTTGGGTGGGACCTACAAAGGATGAGCAGTTCTTC
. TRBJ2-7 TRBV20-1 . CSARDMVGSTNEQYF TGCAGTGCTAGAGATATGGTAGGGTCAACCAACGAGCAGTACTTC
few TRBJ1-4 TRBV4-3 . CASSQDANTENEKLFF TGCGCCAGCAGCCAAGATGCCAACACCGAGAATGAAAAACTGTTTTTT
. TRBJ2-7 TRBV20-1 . CSARLPGSYEQYF TGCAGTGCTAGACTTCCAGGTTCCTACGAGCAGTACTTC
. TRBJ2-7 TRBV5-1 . CASSLIASSYEQYF TGCGCCAGCAGCTTGATTGCCAGCTCCTACGAGCAGTACTTC
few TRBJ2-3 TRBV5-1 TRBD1 CASSLAGQGSSDTQYF TGCGCCAGCAGCTTGGCAGGACAGGGGTCGTCAGATACGCAGTATTTT
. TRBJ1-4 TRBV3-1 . CASSQDVPNEKLFF TGTGCCAGCAGCCAAGATGTACCTAATGAAAAACTGTTTTTT
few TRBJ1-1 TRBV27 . CASRHLNTEAFF TGTGCCAGCAGACACTTGAACACTGAAGCTTTCTTT
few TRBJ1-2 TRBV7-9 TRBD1 CASSLQQGVYGYTF TGTGCCAGCAGCCTTCAACAGGGGGTCTATGGCTACACCTTC
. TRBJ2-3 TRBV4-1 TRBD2 CASSLKSSGAAFTDTQYF TGCGCCAGCAGCCTAAAGTCTAGCGGGGCGGCCTTCACAGATACGCAGTATTTT
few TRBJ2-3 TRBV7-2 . CASSVGTPPDTQYF TGTGCCAGCAGCGTAGGGACTCCCCCAGATACGCAGTATTTT
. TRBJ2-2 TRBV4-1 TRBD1 CASSQQGLAGGGELFF TGCGCCAGCAGCCAGCAAGGACTCGCAGGGGGCGGGGAGCTGTTTTTT
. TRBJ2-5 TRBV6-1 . CASSDVGAQYF TGTGCCAGCAGTGATGTGGGGGCCCAGTACTTC
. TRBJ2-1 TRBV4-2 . CASRQDGQLSFF TGTGCCAGCAGGCAAGACGGACAGCTTTCGTTCTTC
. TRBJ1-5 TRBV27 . CASTFWPPRVPFTSNQPQHF TGTGCCAGCACCTTTTGGCCTCCTAGGGTCCCCTTCACTAGCAATCAGCCCCAGCATTTT
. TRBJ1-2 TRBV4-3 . CASSQNAREGYTF TGCGCCAGCAGCCAAAACGCCCGGGAGGGCTACACCTTC
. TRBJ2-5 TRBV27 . CASSFSGTDPWYF TGTGCCAGCAGTTTCAGCGGGACAGACCCATGGTACTTC
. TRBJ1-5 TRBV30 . CAWSAGTMANQPQHF TGTGCCTGGAGTGCGGGGACAATGGCCAATCAGCCCCAGCATTTT
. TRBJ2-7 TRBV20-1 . CSATVGYEQYF TGCAGTGCGACAGTGGGATACGAGCAGTACTTC
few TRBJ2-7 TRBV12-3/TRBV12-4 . CASSPRAESSYEQYF TGTGCCAGCAGTCCCCGGGCGGAGAGCTCCTACGAGCAGTACTTC
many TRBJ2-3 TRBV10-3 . CAIRRTDTQYF TGTGCCATCAGACGCACAGATACGCAGTATTTT
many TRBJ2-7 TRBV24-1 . CATEPRQLDEQYF TGTGCCACCGAACCCAGACAGCTGGACGAGCAGTACTTC
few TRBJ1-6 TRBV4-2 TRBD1 CASSQAGTGSNSPLHF TGTGCCAGCAGCCAAGCCGGGACAGGGAGTAATTCACCCCTCCACTTT
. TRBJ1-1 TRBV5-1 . CASSLGDMNTEAFF TGCGCCAGCAGCTTGGGGGATATGAACACTGAAGCTTTCTTT
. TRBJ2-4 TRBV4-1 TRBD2 CASSQVGVAGGLQNIQYF TGCGCCAGCAGCCAAGTGGGCGTCGCGGGGGGTCTGCAAAACATTCAGTACTTC
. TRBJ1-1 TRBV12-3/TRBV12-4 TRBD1 CASSKQGRGEAFF TGTGCCAGCAGCAAACAGGGGCGCGGTGAAGCTTTCTTT
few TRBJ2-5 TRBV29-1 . CSVEGTQYVGTQYF TGCAGCGTTGAAGGGACCCAATACGTGGGGACCCAGTACTTC
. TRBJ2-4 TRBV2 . CASSEDRGQNIQYF TGTGCCAGCAGTGAAGACCGGGGTCAAAACATTCAGTACTTC
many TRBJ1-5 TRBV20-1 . CSATRVVGQPQHF TGCAGTGCTACCCGGGTGGTTGGTCAGCCCCAGCATTTT
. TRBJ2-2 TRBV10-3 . CAISDRDTTDTGELFF TGTGCCATCAGTGATAGAGACACGACGGACACCGGGGAGCTGTTTTTT
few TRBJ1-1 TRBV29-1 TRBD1 CSVAGQMNTEAFF TGCAGCGTTGCGGGACAGATGAACACTGAAGCTTTCTTT
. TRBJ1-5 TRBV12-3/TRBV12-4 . CASSLENQLGQPQHF TGTGCCAGCAGTTTAGAAAACCAACTGGGACAGCCCCAGCATTTT
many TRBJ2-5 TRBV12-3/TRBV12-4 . CASSYQETQYF TGTGCCAGCAGCTACCAAGAGACCCAGTACTTC
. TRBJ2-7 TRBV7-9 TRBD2 CASSIQIPSGRSYEQYF TGTGCCAGCAGCATACAGATACCTAGCGGCCGCTCCTACGAGCAGTACTTC
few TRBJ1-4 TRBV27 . CASRRGRATNEKLFF TGTGCCAGCAGAAGAGGACGGGCGACTAATGAAAAACTGTTTTTT
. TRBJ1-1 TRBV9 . CASSVGSATEAFF TGTGCCAGCAGCGTAGGATCGGCCACTGAAGCTTTCTTT
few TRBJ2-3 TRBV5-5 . CASSPLFSDTQYF TGTGCCAGCAGCCCCCTATTCTCAGATACGCAGTATTTT
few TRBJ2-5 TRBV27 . CASSLSRGVQETQYF TGTGCCAGCAGTTTATCTCGCGGTGTCCAAGAGACCCAGTACTTC
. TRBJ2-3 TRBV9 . CASSGLEEDTQYF TGTGCCAGCAGCGGATTAGAGGAAGATACGCAGTATTTT
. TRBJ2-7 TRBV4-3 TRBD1 CASTETRDRGPSYNEQYF TGCGCCAGCACGGAAACCCGGGACAGGGGGCCTTCCTACAATGAGCAGTACTTC
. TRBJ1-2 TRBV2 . CASSEFRGDYGYTF TGTGCCAGCAGTGAATTCAGGGGCGACTATGGCTACACCTTC